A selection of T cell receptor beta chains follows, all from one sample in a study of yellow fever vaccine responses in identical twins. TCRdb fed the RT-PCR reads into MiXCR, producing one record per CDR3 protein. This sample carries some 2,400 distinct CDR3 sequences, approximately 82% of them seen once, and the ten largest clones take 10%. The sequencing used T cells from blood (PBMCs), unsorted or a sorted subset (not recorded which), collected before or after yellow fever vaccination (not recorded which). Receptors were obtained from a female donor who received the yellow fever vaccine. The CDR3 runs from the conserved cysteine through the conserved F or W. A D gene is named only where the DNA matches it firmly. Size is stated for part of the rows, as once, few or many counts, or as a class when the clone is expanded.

DNA: TGTGCCTGGTCAAACGAAGGCTATGGCTACACCTTC; CDR3: CAWSNEGYGYTF; V: TRBV30; J: TRBJ1-2; D: .; size: .
DNA: TGCGCCAGCAGCGCGCGACAGGGGCGGGACACCGGGGAGCTGTTTTTT; CDR3: CASSARQGRDTGELFF; V: TRBV5-1; J: TRBJ2-2; D: TRBD1; size: once
DNA: TGTGCCAGCAGCCAATATGAGGGAGTCTACGAGCAGTACTTC; CDR3: CASSQYEGVYEQYF; V: TRBV14; J: TRBJ2-7; D: .; size: once
DNA: TGTGCCTGGAGTGTCGGGGAGAACACTGAAGCTTTCTTT; CDR3: CAWSVGENTEAFF; V: TRBV30; J: TRBJ1-1; D: .; size: .
DNA: TGTGCCAGCAGCCTGACCCAGGGAATGGGGACCCAGTACTTC; CDR3: CASSLTQGMGTQYF; V: TRBV11-2; J: TRBJ2-5; D: .; size: once
DNA: TGTGCCAGCAGTTACTCCTTTGCAGGGGCTGGAAACACCATATATTTT; CDR3: CASSYSFAGAGNTIYF; V: TRBV6-5; J: TRBJ1-3; D: .; size: few
DNA: TGTGCCAGCTCGCGGGGGGCCGCCGGCAAAAACATTCAGTACTTC; CDR3: CASSRGAAGKNIQYF; V: TRBV11-2; J: TRBJ2-4; D: TRBD2; size: .
DNA: TGTGCCAGCAGTGAAGCCTTCGGGGACAGGGCATCAGATACGCAGTATTTT; CDR3: CASSEAFGDRASDTQYF; V: TRBV2; J: TRBJ2-3; D: TRBD1; size: .
DNA: TGTGCCAGCAGTTATGGCGGCGCAGCTGAAGCTTTCTTT; CDR3: CASSYGGAAEAFF; V: TRBV6-2/TRBV6-3; J: TRBJ1-1; D: .; size: .
DNA: TGCGCCAGCAGCCAAGATTCGGGACAGCAGGTCCGCGAGCAGTTCTTC; CDR3: CASSQDSGQQVREQFF; V: TRBV4-1; J: TRBJ2-1; D: TRBD1; size: .
DNA: TGTGCCTGGAGTGAGGGGGAGTGGAGCTATGGCTACACCTTC; CDR3: CAWSEGEWSYGYTF; V: TRBV30; J: TRBJ1-2; D: .; size: large
DNA: TGTGCCAGCAGTGACGGTGCGGGGTCCTACGAGCAGTACTTC; CDR3: CASSDGAGSYEQYF; V: TRBV6-4; J: TRBJ2-7; D: .; size: .
DNA: TGTGCCAGCAGCTTAACAGGGACTGAGCAGTTCTTC; CDR3: CASSLTGTEQFF; V: TRBV7-6; J: TRBJ2-1; D: .; size: .
DNA: TGTGCCAGCAGTCCGCAGGAGGGCGGGGAGCTGTTTTTT; CDR3: CASSPQEGGELFF; V: TRBV9; J: TRBJ2-2; D: .; size: .
DNA: TGTGCCAGTAACTACGGGACCGGCTATGGCTACACCTTC; CDR3: CASNYGTGYGYTF; V: TRBV19; J: TRBJ1-2; D: .; size: .
DNA: TGTGCCAGCAGTAGGTGGACAGGGCCTCCGGGAAACATTCAGTACTTC; CDR3: CASSRWTGPPGNIQYF; V: TRBV2; J: TRBJ2-4; D: TRBD1; size: .
DNA: TGTGCCAGCAGCCCGCCGGGTAATACTCTCCACTTT; CDR3: CASSPPGNTLHF; V: TRBV7-3; J: TRBJ1-6; D: .; size: once
DNA: TGTGCCATCAGTGAGTCGACGCTTGGCTACACCTTC; CDR3: CAISESTLGYTF; V: TRBV10-3; J: TRBJ1-2; D: .; size: .
DNA: TGCAGTGCTACAGGGGGCGCAGATACGCAGTATTTT; CDR3: CSATGGADTQYF; V: TRBV20-1; J: TRBJ2-3; D: TRBD1; size: .
DNA: TGCGCCAGCAGCCAAGACAGGTTCACAGATACGCAGTATTTT; CDR3: CASSQDRFTDTQYF; V: TRBV4-3; J: TRBJ2-3; D: .; size: .
DNA: TGTGCCTGGAGTTGGTCGACAGACGAGCAGTACTTC; CDR3: CAWSWSTDEQYF; V: TRBV30; J: TRBJ2-7; D: .; size: .
DNA: TGTGCCAGCAGCTTAGGGGCGGGATCGCGCGAGCAGTACTTC; CDR3: CASSLGAGSREQYF; V: TRBV11-1; J: TRBJ2-7; D: .; size: .
DNA: TGTGCCAGCGTGGGAAGGGAGGTTATCGATGAGCAGTTCTTC; CDR3: CASVGREVIDEQFF; V: TRBV11-1; J: TRBJ2-1; D: .; size: .
DNA: TGTGCCAGCAGCATATTCGCGGGGTTTGTAGATACGCAGTATTTT; CDR3: CASSIFAGFVDTQYF; V: TRBV11-1; J: TRBJ2-3; D: .; size: .
DNA: TGTGCCATCACTTCCGGGACAGGGGGCCTAACTAGCAATCAGCCCCAGCATTTT; CDR3: CAITSGTGGLTSNQPQHF; V: TRBV10-3; J: TRBJ1-5; D: TRBD1; size: .
DNA: TGTGCCAGCAGCCAAGACGGGCCTAGCGGGAGCGTAGATACGCAGTATTTT; CDR3: CASSQDGPSGSVDTQYF; V: TRBV4-2; J: TRBJ2-3; D: TRBD2; size: .
DNA: TGCGCCAGCAGCCAAGATGCGGTGACGAACACCGGGGAGCTGTTTTTT; CDR3: CASSQDAVTNTGELFF; V: TRBV4-3; J: TRBJ2-2; D: .; size: .
DNA: TGCGCCAGCAGCCGGGAGTTGGGCGCTGAAAAACTGTTTTTT; CDR3: CASSRELGAEKLFF; V: TRBV5-1; J: TRBJ1-4; D: .; size: .
DNA: TGTGCCAGCAGTGAGCTCCGGACCAACACTGAAGCTTTCTTT; CDR3: CASSELRTNTEAFF; V: TRBV6-1; J: TRBJ1-1; D: .; size: .
DNA: TGTGCCAGCAGCTACGTACCCGGAGATAATACGCAGTATTTT; CDR3: CASSYVPGDNTQYF; V: TRBV11-1; J: TRBJ2-3; D: .; size: .
DNA: TGTGCCAGCAGCTTAGCGGGGGGGCCCGAGACCCAGTACTTC; CDR3: CASSLAGGPETQYF; V: TRBV7-2; J: TRBJ2-5; D: .; size: .
DNA: TGTGCCAGCAGTCGGACAGGGCGCACAGATACGCAGTATTTT; CDR3: CASSRTGRTDTQYF; V: TRBV12-3/TRBV12-4; J: TRBJ2-3; D: TRBD1; size: .
DNA: TGTGCCAGCAGTTACCCCTTGGGGAGGGGAGAGAACACTGAAGCTTTCTTT; CDR3: CASSYPLGRGENTEAFF; V: TRBV6-5; J: TRBJ1-1; D: .; size: .
DNA: TGTGCCAGCAGCGCATGGACTAGCGGGGGCGACAATGAGCAGTTCTTC; CDR3: CASSAWTSGGDNEQFF; V: TRBV21-1; J: TRBJ2-1; D: .; size: .
DNA: TGTGCCAGCCGAGAGGGACTAACCTACGAGCAGTACTTC; CDR3: CASREGLTYEQYF; V: TRBV11-1; J: TRBJ2-7; D: TRBD2; size: .
DNA: TGTGCCAGCAGTTATGGGGACGGAAGTTCCTACGAGCAGTACTTC; CDR3: CASSYGDGSSYEQYF; V: TRBV6-2/TRBV6-3; J: TRBJ2-7; D: .; size: .
DNA: TGCAGCGCCGGACTAGCGACAGATACGCAGTATTTT; CDR3: CSAGLATDTQYF; V: TRBV29-1; J: TRBJ2-3; D: TRBD2; size: few
DNA: TGCGCCAGCAGTGGGGACAGTATGCGTGGCTACACCTTC; CDR3: CASSGDSMRGYTF; V: TRBV10-1; J: TRBJ1-2; D: TRBD1; size: .
DNA: TGTGCCAGCAGCTTGCCCTACAATGAGCAGTTCTTC; CDR3: CASSLPYNEQFF; V: TRBV5-4; J: TRBJ2-1; D: .; size: .
DNA: TGTGCTAGTGGTCTCGACTGGAACACCGGGGAGCTGTTTTTT; CDR3: CASGLDWNTGELFF; V: TRBV12-5; J: TRBJ2-2; D: .; size: .
DNA: TGTGCCAGCAGTTCCCAGGGGGCGGCCGGGGAGCTGTTTTTT; CDR3: CASSSQGAAGELFF; V: TRBV6-2/TRBV6-3; J: TRBJ2-2; D: TRBD1; size: .